The 20 T cell receptor beta chains presented below share a single source sample, sequenced in a study of cytomegalovirus exposure and HLA in healthy donors. Use of 60 Vbeta and 13 Jbeta primers characterized the PCR. Sequenced by immunoSEQ multiplex PCR; TCRdb stores in-frame clones only, minus some. The table records about 190,000 clones, about nine tenths of them present only once. Material for sequencing was PBMCs. These receptors came from a man aged 30 to 39 in good health and CMV-seronegative.

The chain joins TRBV18 to TRBJ2-1; a weak D match, TRBD2 (7 bases). Germline lookup yields CDR1 KGHSH and CDR2 LQKENI. There are 16 residues in the CDR3. V was trimmed by 2 bases and J by 9 bases, leaving 20 bases between them. The CDR3 region has the DNA TGTGCCAGCTCACCAGGTGTTAGGGGGGGCCAGAGTGAGCAGTTCTTC. Protein sequence: CASSPGVRGGQSEQFF.

The CDR3 sequence: CASGTGTSGIGEQFF. The CDR3 DNA reads TGTGCTAGTGGCACCGGGACTAGCGGGATCGGGGAGCAGTTCTTC. V usage is TRBV12-5 and J usage is TRBJ2-1; 13 bases are a match to TRBD2. This CDR3 has 15 residues. V lost 6 bases to trimming and J lost 10 bases; unmatched junction nucleotides: 9. The germline V gene encodes CDR1 LGHNT and CDR2 FRNRAP.

The rearrangement links TRBV9 to TRBJ2-5; D may be TRBD2 (6 bases). Trimming took off 4 bases at V and 2 bases at J, with 21 bases between the two ends. This CDR3 spans 17 amino acids. Germline CDR1 SGDLS, CDR2 YYNGEE. CDR3 residues: CASSLFWDFSLQETQYF. As DNA, the CDR3 is TGTGCCAGCAGCCTATTCTGGGACTTTAGCCTTCAAGAGACCCAGTACTTC.

The J gene is TRBJ2-1, the V gene TRBV5-4; 8 nucleotides align to TRBD1. Trimming took 4 bases from V and 9 from J; bases not matched to a gene: 9. CDR3 size: 14 residues. Per the germline V gene, CDR1 is SGHNT and CDR2 is YYREEE (reference sequence). CDR3 DNA: TGTGCCAGCAGCGGGGGACAGGTAAGAGGTGAGCAGTTCTTC. Translation gives CASSGGQVRGEQFF.

The chain is built from TRBV7-8 and TRBJ1-3; D is possibly TRBD1 (5 bases). V lost 5 bases and J lost 4, with 21 bases in between. The CDR3 spans 17 residues. Per the germline V gene, CDR1 is SGHVS and CDR2 is FQNEAQ. The DNA of the CDR3 is TGTGCCAGCAGCAATTTAAGGGCAGGGTATTCAGGAAACACCATATATTTT. It yields the protein CASSNLRAGYSGNTIYF.

J is TRBJ2-1 and V is TRBV5-1; unclear D gene. This CDR3 has 14 amino acids. The germline V gene has CDR1 SGHRS and CDR2 YFSETQ. V was cut by 0 bases and J by 3 bases, with 7 bases left in between. The CDR3 reads CASSLEQSYNEQFF. As DNA, the CDR3 is TGCGCCAGCAGCTTGGAACAGAGCTACAATGAGCAGTTCTTC.

The chain has TRBV10-3 and TRBJ2-1, with TRBD1 as a possible D gene (6 bases). The CDR3 runs 12 residues. The V gene's germline CDR1 is ENHRY and CDR2 SYGVKD. V was cut by 10 bases and J by 4 bases, with 11 bases left in between. CDR3: CATRTVYNEQFF. The CDR3 region has the DNA TGTGCCACCAGGACAGTGTACAATGAGCAGTTCTTC.

The rearrangement joins TRBV5-1 to TRBJ2-1; 7 bases are shared with TRBD2. The CDR3 loop spans 15 amino acids. V was clipped by 7 bases and J by 9 bases; unmatched bases: 16. Germline V gives CDR1 SGHRS, CDR2 YFSETQ. CDR3 amino acids: CASGRDGNSMGEQFF. CDR3 nucleotides: TGCGCCAGCGGGAGGGACGGGAATAGTATGGGTGAGCAGTTCTTC.

CDR3: CASGPGGSPSYEQYF. The CDR3 DNA reads as TGTGCCAGTGGCCCGGGGGGTAGTCCCAGCTACGAGCAGTACTTC. This chain joins TRBV19 and TRBJ2-7, with TRBD2 identical over 7 bases. V was clipped by 8 bases and J by 3 bases; unmatched bases: 13. The CDR3 runs to 15 residues. The V gene's germline CDR1 is LNHDA and CDR2 SQIVND (reference sequence). Together with reference TRBV19 and TRBJ2-7, the CDR3 gives the full variable domain: DGGITQSPKYLFRKEGQNVTLSCEQNLNHDAMYWYRQDPGQGLRLIYYSQIVNDFQKGDIAEGYSVSREKKESFPLTVTSAQKNPTAFYLCASGPGGSPSYEQYFGPGTRLTVT.

The DNA for the CDR3 is TGTGCCTGGAGTGTAATAGGACGGAAGCGTGGGGAGGGCTACACCTTC. As protein: CAWSVIGRKRGEGYTF. The chain recombines TRBV30 with TRBJ1-2; D call uncertain. Trimming took 0 bases from V and 8 from J, leaving 22 bases between them. Germline values: CDR1 GTSNPN, CDR2 SVGIG (reference sequence). This CDR3 spans 16 amino acids. Complete variable domain (other parts from reference TRBV30 and TRBJ1-2): SQTIHQWPATLVQPVGSPLSLECTVEGTSNPNLYWYRQAAGRGLQLLFYSVGIGQISSEVPQNLSASRPQDRQFILSSKKLLLSDSGFYLCAWSVIGRKRGEGYTFGSGTRLTVV.

The chain employs TRBV9 and TRBJ2-7, with TRBD2 matching 8 bases. This CDR3 spans 15 amino acids. Germline CDR1 SGDLS, CDR2 YYNGEE. Trimming at V came to 4 bases and at J to 6 bases, leaving 12 bases not matched to a gene. CDR3 in DNA: TGTGCCAGCAGCCCCCCGGGACTAGTGTTTTCCGAGCAGTACTTC. This sequence encodes CASSPPGLVFSEQYF.

The gene calls are TRBV28 and TRBJ1-2; D gene unclear. The germline V and J ends were trimmed by 8 bases and 2 bases, with 12 bases remaining between them. Germline CDR1 reads MDHEN; CDR2 reads SYDVKM. The CDR3 length is 13 residues. As DNA, the CDR3 is TGTGCCAGCCTGACCCCAGCGAACTATGGCTACACCTTC. Its protein product is CASLTPANYGYTF.

The chain couples TRBV4-1 to TRBJ2-7, with 8 nucleotides matching TRBD1. Germline trimming cut 0 bases from V and 4 bases from J; bases unmatched to any gene: 5. The CDR3 totals 15 residues. CDR1 is MGHRA, CDR2 YSYEKL, per germline. CDR3 sequence reads: CASSQDPTGVYEQYF. CDR3 nucleotide sequence: TGCGCCAGCAGCCAAGATCCGACAGGGGTGTACGAGCAGTACTTC.

The V gene is TRBV19, the J gene TRBJ1-1; no clear D gene. The V end lost 2 bases, the J end lost 4 bases, and 14 bases lay between the germline ends. Germline loops: CDR1 LNHDA, CDR2 SQIVND (reference sequence). The CDR3 runs 15 residues. CDR3: CASSISSPPGTEAFF. CDR3 nucleotide sequence: TGTGCCAGTAGTATAAGTTCCCCCCCGGGCACTGAAGCTTTCTTT. Filled out from reference TRBV19 and TRBJ1-1, the complete variable domain reads DGGITQSPKYLFRKEGQNVTLSCEQNLNHDAMYWYRQDPGQGLRLIYYSQIVNDFQKGDIAEGYSVSREKKESFPLTVTSAQKNPTAFYLCASSISSPPGTEAFFGQGTRLTVV.

The chain recombines TRBV5-5 with TRBJ1-5; D call uncertain. The V gene lost 0 bases and the J gene lost 4 bases, with 8 bases spanning the gap. There are 14 residues in the CDR3. The V gene's germline CDR1 is SGHKS and CDR2 YYEKEE (reference sequence). CDR3: CASSLDRDNQPQHF. The CDR3 region has the DNA TGTGCCAGCAGCTTGGACAGAGATAATCAGCCCCAGCATTTT.

V and J are TRBV19 and TRBJ1-5, with 8 positions matching TRBD1. Germline CDR1 reads LNHDA; CDR2 reads SQIVND (reference sequence). V gave up 11 bases and J gave up 2 bases; unmatched junction bases: 8. There are 14 residues in the CDR3. The CDR3 is CAGGTGAGNQPQHF. The CDR3 bases are TGTGCCGGGGGGACAGGCGCGGGCAATCAGCCCCAGCATTTT.

This clone appeared a single time. V and J are TRBV18 and TRBJ1-2, with D hard to call. The CDR3 spans 13 residues. Trimming left V 3 bases short and J 3 bases short, with 8 bases between. The germline gives CDR1 KGHSH, CDR2 LQKENI. The CDR3 DNA reads TGTGCCAGCTCACCCCAAGGAGACTATGGCTACACCTTC. As protein: CASSPQGDYGYTF.

The CDR3 protein is CASIRDRGSEQYF. Written as DNA, the CDR3 is TGTGCCAGCATCCGTGACAGGGGAAGCGAGCAGTACTTC. The chain links TRBV7-9 to TRBJ2-5; 8 nucleotides line up with TRBD1. The J call is uncertain, as TRBJ2-7 better fits the DNA end. This CDR3 contains 13 residues. Germline V CDR1 and CDR2: SEHNR, FQNEAQ (reference sequence).

The CDR3 region has the DNA TGTGCCAGTAGTCCGTACAGGGATATGGGCAATCAGCCCCAGCATTTT. It codes for CASSPYRDMGNQPQHF. The rearrangement joins TRBV19 to TRBJ1-5; the D gene is possibly TRBD1 (6 bases). V was trimmed by 5 bases and J by 2 bases, leaving 16 bases between them. The germline V gene has CDR1 LNHDA and CDR2 SQIVND (reference sequence). This CDR3 is 16 amino acids long. The whole variable domain, remainder taken from reference TRBV19 and TRBJ1-5, is DGGITQSPKYLFRKEGQNVTLSCEQNLNHDAMYWYRQDPGQGLRLIYYSQIVNDFQKGDIAEGYSVSREKKESFPLTVTSAQKNPTAFYLCASSPYRDMGNQPQHFGDGTRLSIL.

This chain uses TRBV7-9 with TRBJ2-7, with D perhaps TRBD2 (6 bases). Trimming shortened V by 1 base and J by 3 bases, and 10 bases separated the two germline ends. The CDR3 sequence is 14 residues long. Germline lookup yields CDR1 SEHNR and CDR2 FQNEAQ (reference sequence). The CDR3 spells CASSLEGDFYEQYF. The CDR3 nucleotides are TGTGCCAGCAGCTTAGAAGGGGACTTCTACGAGCAGTACTTC.